A single sample is the source of the 30 T cell receptor delta chains below, sequenced in a study of gamma-delta T cells after stem cell transplantation. TCRdb re-analyzed the RT-PCR reads via CATT. Among fewer than 600 delta-chain clones listed, less than 40% were seen once. The sample consisted of gamma-delta T cells. The receptors were gathered from a human donor. It is not recorded whose cells these are; they may come from a transplant donor.

This chain connects TRDV2 to TRDJ2; 9 nucleotides match TRDD3. This CDR3 region has 18 residues. Per germline, CDR1 GEAIGNYY and CDR2 EKD. The V gene end was trimmed by 3 bases and the J gene end by 3 bases; junction bases not matched to a gene: 13. The CDR3 DNA reads TGTGCCTGTGACCCGCTCTTTACTGGGGGAGTTATGACAGCACAACTCTTCTTT. As protein: CACDPLFTGGVMTAQLFF.

By its share, this clone is medium-sized. The rearrangement uses TRDV1 and TRDJ1; 7 bases align to TRDD3. CDR1 is TSWWSYY and CDR2 is QGS in the germline V gene. This CDR3 spans 20 amino acids. Trimming removed 4 bases from V and 0 bases from J; junction bases left unmatched: 20. The chain's CDR3 is CALGALSLLGKILYTDKLIF. The CDR3, as DNA: TGTGCTCTTGGGGCCTTAAGTTTACTGGGGAAAATACTATACACCGATAAACTCATCTTT.

Points on this clone: A far bigger clonotype differs at one base, so this is likely a read error. Other DNA sequences in this sample translate to the same CDR3. The V call is TRDV1, the J call TRDJ1; 11 bases fit TRDD3. Germline CDR1 is TSWWSYY and CDR2 is QGS. The CDR3 is 21 residues long. The CDR3 region has the DNA TGTGCCCTTGGGGAACTCGCCCTACTGGGTATTGCGCTGGGGGATACAGGCAAACTCATCTTT. As protein: CALGELALLGIALGDTGKLIF.

Within the sample, this clone is large. The chain joins TRDV1 to TRDJ1, with 12 bases aligning to TRDD3. CDR1 and CDR2 (germline): TSWWSYY, QGS. With 2 bases clipped from V and 0 bases from J, the junction kept 13 bases outside the gene matches. This CDR3 region has 20 residues. The DNA for the CDR3 is TGTGCTCTTGGGGAAAGGCATACGACTGGGGGATACCCCGACACCGATAAACTCATCTTT. Amino acid sequence: CALGERHTTGGYPDTDKLIF.

Relative to its sample, this clone is large (0.1 to 1%). The CDR3 spells CALGVKFLQLGGTDKLIF. The CDR3 DNA follows: TGTGCTCTTGGGGTAAAATTCCTACAGCTGGGGGGCACCGATAAACTCATCTTT. This rearrangement joins TRDV1 to TRDJ1, with D perhaps matching TRDD2 or TRDD3 (7 bases each). CDR1 is TSWWSYY, CDR2 QGS, per germline. The CDR3 contains 18 residues. The germline V and J ends were trimmed by 4 bases and 1 base, with 22 bases remaining between them.

The CDR3 loop reads CACDPVLGIEPDTDKLIF. The CDR3 region has the DNA TGTGCCTGTGACCCCGTACTGGGAATCGAGCCTGACACCGATAAACTCATCTTT. The chain combines TRDV2 with TRDJ1, with D possibly being TRDD3 (6 bases). There are 18 residues in the CDR3. V gave up 3 bases and J gave up 0 bases, with 22 bases separating them. CDR1 and CDR2 from the germline V gene are GEAIGNYY and EKD.

This clone was counted a few times. TCRdb lists the protein of a much larger clone for this DNA, which differs at residue 5, so this is likely a read error; the protein given here is translated from the DNA itself. The chain is built from TRDV2 and TRDJ1; tentative D call: TRDD3 (6 bases). Germline V gene sequence: CDR1 GEAIGNYY, CDR2 EKD. This CDR3 has 15 residues. V lost 3 bases and J lost 0, with 13 bases in between. The CDR3 sequence is CACDAGIWDTDKLIF. The CDR3 nucleotides read TGTGCCTGTGACGCTGGGATATGGGACACCGATAAACTCATCTTT.

Comment on this clone: A single base is all that separates this from a far larger clone, so a read error is likely. This chain links TRDV2 with TRDJ3; TRDD3 agrees at 8 bases. CDR1 and CDR2 (germline): GEAIGNYY, EKD. CDR3 size: 22 residues. Here the CDR3 reads CACGTPVGRGIASSWDTRQMFF. DNA for the CDR3: TGTGCCTGTGGCACCCCTGTCGGTAGGGGGATAGCAAGCTCCTGGGACACCCGACAGATGTTTTTC.

J is TRDJ1 and V is TRDV2; 9 nucleotides line up with TRDD3. CDR1 is GEAIGNYY and CDR2 is EKD in the germline V gene. The CDR3 sequence is 17 residues long. V lost 2 bases and J lost 1; bases outside the gene matches: 10. This CDR3 is CACDILTGGQFTDKLIF. In nucleotides, the CDR3 is TGTGCCTGTGACATCCTAACTGGGGGACAATTCACCGATAAACTCATCTTT.

A remark on this clone: A far larger clone differs by one base, so this is likely a read error. The same CDR3 is also encoded by other DNA sequences in this sample. As DNA, the CDR3 is TGTGCCTGCGACACCGTGAGTGGATGGGGGACCCCGCTTCGTTTATCGTCCTGGGACACCCGACAGATGTTTTTC. Its translation is CACDTVSGWGTPLRLSSWDTRQMFF. This sequence joins TRDV2 and TRDJ3; 7 bases are shared with TRDD3. In germline, CDR1 is GEAIGNYY, CDR2 EKD. The CDR3 has 25 residues.

The V gene is TRDV2, the J gene TRDJ1; 10 nucleotides agree with TRDD3. The J segment lost 2 bases and the V segment lost 0 bases, leaving 14 bases of the junction unmatched. Germline V lookup: CDR1 GEAIGNYY, CDR2 EKD. This CDR3 is built from 19 residues. The CDR3 loop is CACDTITGGLGDETDKLIF. The CDR3 coding sequence is TGTGCCTGTGACACCATAACCGGAGGACTGGGGGATGAAACCGATAAACTCATCTTT.

This clone was seen more than once but under ten times. For this DNA, TCRdb reports the protein of a much larger clone, which diverges at residue 3, most likely from a read error; the protein presented here is translated directly from the DNA. This chain connects TRDV2 to TRDJ1; D might be TRDD3 (6 bases). The CDR3 runs to 15 residues. Germline values: CDR1 GEAIGNYY, CDR2 EKD. The chain's CDR3 is CARDTGIWDTDKLIF. CDR3 in DNA: TGTGCCCGTGACACTGGGATATGGGACACCGATAAACTCATCTTT.

To note about this clone: With only one base between it and a far larger clone, this is likely a read error. The J gene is TRDJ1, the V gene TRDV2; D tentatively fits TRDD1 or TRDD3 (6 bases each). CDR3 length equals 13 residues. From germline, CDR1 is GEAIGNYY and CDR2 EKD. The CDR3 DNA reads as TGTGCCTGTGACACCGTCGGGGGAAATAAACCCATCTTT. Amino acid sequence: CACDTVGGNKPIF.

This chain joins TRDV2 and TRDJ1, with TRDD3 identical over 9 bases. The germline V gene encodes CDR1 GEAIGNYY and CDR2 EKD. CDR3 length equals 18 residues. V was clipped by 3 bases and J by 0 bases; unmatched bases: 13. This chain's CDR3 is CACDPLYGGYTYTDKLIF. The DNA for the CDR3 is TGTGCCTGTGACCCACTATACGGGGGATACACTTACACCGATAAACTCATCTTT.

The chain uses TRDV2 and TRDJ1; D not certain. Germline values: CDR1 GEAIGNYY, CDR2 EKD. V dropped 3 bases and J dropped 1 base, with 14 bases sitting between them. The CDR3 sequence is 15 residues long. CDR3 bases: TGTGCCTGTGACCCGATAGAGGTTCGCACCGATAAACTCATCTTT. This sequence encodes CACDPIEVRTDKLIF.

By sample share, this clone is large (0.1 to 1%). Other nucleotide sequences from this sample produce the same CDR3. V and J are TRDV1 and TRDJ2; tentative D call: TRDD2 (6 bases). The germline CDR1 and CDR2 sequences are TSWWSYY and QGS. The CDR3 has 25 residues. Deletions cut 6 bases from V and 5 bases from J, with 46 bases between. The CDR3 region is CALGVLRREILNSTTLRYLTAQLFF. DNA for the CDR3: TGTGCTCTTGGAGTCCTACGTAGGGAGATACTTAACAGCACAACTCTCCGATACTTAACAGCACAACTCTTCTTT.

The rearrangement links TRDV2 to TRDJ1, with 9 nucleotides matching TRDD3. In germline, CDR1 is GEAIGNYY, CDR2 EKD. This CDR3 spans 16 amino acids. Trimming at V came to 2 bases and at J to 1 base, leaving 7 bases not matched to a gene. CDR3 sequence: CACDILTGGPTDKLIF. The CDR3 DNA reads TGTGCCTGTGACATTCTGACTGGGGGACCCACCGATAAACTCATCTTT.

This clone was observed a few times. A far larger clone is off by one base, so a read error is likely. The rearrangement uses TRDV3 and TRDJ1, with D possibly being TRDD2 (5 bases). Trimming took 2 bases from V and 0 from J, leaving 25 bases between them. Looked up from germline, CDR1 is TVYSNPD and CDR2 is GDNSRS (reference sequence). This CDR3 region has 18 residues. The CDR3 loop reads CAFRPAFTYLWYTDKLIF. CDR3 coding DNA: TGTGCCTTTCGACCCGCCTTTACCTACTTATGGTACACCGATAAACTCATCTTT.

Points on this clone: This likely reflects a read error, since a far larger clone is one base away. CDR3 residues: CASGLDPGTGGYDWTDTDKLIF. The CDR3 bases are TGTGCCTCGGGGCTTGACCCTGGTACTGGGGGATACGATTGGACGGACACCGATAAACTCATCTTT. The chain joins TRDV3 to TRDJ1; 13 nucleotides agree with TRDD3. With V trimmed by 4 bases and J by 0 bases, 26 bases remained unmatched. This CDR3 comprises 22 residues. The germline V gene encodes CDR1 TVYSNPD and CDR2 GDNSRS (reference sequence).

Note on this clone: A far larger clone is just one base off, so this is likely a read error. The chain employs TRDV1 and TRDJ1; D is perhaps TRDD2 or TRDD3 (7 bases each). Trimming shortened V by 0 bases and J by 0 bases, and 32 bases separated the two germline ends. Germline loops: CDR1 TSWWSYY, CDR2 QGS. The CDR3 is 23 amino acids. CDR3 sequence (DNA): TGTGCTCTTGGGGAACTAGGGACTCTTCCTAAGCCTGACTGGGGCCCTTACACCGATAAACTCATCTTT. Protein: CALGELGTLPKPDWGPYTDKLIF.

This clone was found a few times. The protein given by TCRdb reflects a much larger clone and differs at residue 7 from this DNA's translation, likely from a read error; the protein shown is the DNA's translation. The chain employs TRDV3 and TRDJ1; tentatively, D is TRDD2 (5 bases). The CDR3 spans 18 residues. In germline, CDR1 is TVYSNPD, CDR2 GDNSRS (reference sequence). The germline V and J ends were trimmed by 2 bases and 0 bases, with 25 bases remaining between them. CDR3 DNA sequence: TGTGCCTTTCGACCCACCCTTACCTACTTATGGTACACCGATAAACTCATCTTT. This gives the protein CAFRPTLTYLWYTDKLIF.

With regard to this clone: A much larger clone lies one base from this, so it may be a read error. The chain links TRDV1 to TRDJ1; D possibly corresponds to TRDD3 (5 bases). Germline lookup yields CDR1 TSWWSYY and CDR2 QGS. The CDR3 is made up of 24 amino acids. The CDR3 coding sequence is TGTGCTCTTGGGGAACTTACTCCCTTGAGGAGGGCCCGGGGTGGGGACAACATGAGCGATAAACCCATCTTT. Translation: CALGELTPLRRARGGDNMSDKPIF.

This clone is medium-sized by share. This chain links TRDV1 with TRDJ1; D call uncertain. The CDR3 covers 19 residues. CDR1 and CDR2 from the germline V gene are TSWWSYY and QGS. With 2 bases removed from V and 1 base from J, the gap between germline ends came to 23 bases. The CDR3 nucleotides are TGTGCTCTTGGGGAAGATGGCCCTCGCTCCCTGGCAAGCACCGATAAACTCATCTTT. Protein: CALGEDGPRSLASTDKLIF.

This clone is medium-sized by share. The chain carries TRDV1 and TRDJ1; 10 nucleotides agree with TRDD3. The V segment lost 8 bases and the J segment 0 bases; nucleotides outside the gene matches: 24. Germline lookup yields CDR1 TSWWSYY and CDR2 QGS. The CDR3 sequence is 21 residues long. In DNA form, the CDR3 reads TGTGCTCTTTTCCTTACAAACTCGGGGGATACGCCCCTCGTGTACACCGATAAACTCATCTTT. It codes for CALFLTNSGDTPLVYTDKLIF.

Notes on this clone: A far larger clone is one nucleotide away, so this likely arose from a read error. Other DNA sequences within the sample encode an identical CDR3. The chain couples TRDV2 to TRDJ1; weak D call: TRDD3 (6 bases). V lost 8 bases to trimming and J lost 7 bases, with 16 bases between them. Germline V CDR1 and CDR2: GEAIGNYY, EKD. The CDR3 loop spans 12 amino acids. DNA for the CDR3: TGTGCCTCCTTGGGGGCTACCCCTAAACTCATCTTT. The encoded protein is CASLGATPKLIF.

By sample fraction, this clone is large. J is TRDJ1 and V is TRDV1; the D gene is possibly TRDD2 (6 bases). The CDR3 loop spans 18 amino acids. The germline V gene encodes CDR1 TSWWSYY and CDR2 QGS. Trimming cost V 3 bases and J 0 bases, with 20 bases left between them. CDR3 DNA sequence: TGTGCTCTTGGGGATAAAAATCTTCCTGGGATTCACACCGATAAACTCATCTTT. It translates to CALGDKNLPGIHTDKLIF.

By frequency in the sample, this clone is large. This CDR3 is also generated by other DNA sequences in the sample. Here the CDR3 DNA reads TGTGCTCTTGGGGAACTTAAGCCCCCCCTTCCTAGGACTGGGGGATATTGGGGCACCGATAAACTCATCTTT. Amino acid sequence: CALGELKPPLPRTGGYWGTDKLIF. The chain combines TRDV1 with TRDJ1, with TRDD3 identical over 11 bases. Per the germline V gene, CDR1 is TSWWSYY and CDR2 is QGS. V was pared by 0 bases and J by 1 base, with 25 bases of the junction left unmatched. The CDR3 length is 24 residues.

This clone has a handful of counts. With a far larger clone one base away, a read error is the likely cause. At the DNA level, this CDR3 is encoded by other sequences in the same sample as well. J is TRDJ1 and V is TRDV2; TRDD3 is a possible D gene (5 bases). With 3 bases removed from V and 0 bases from J, the gap between germline ends came to 16 bases. Germline lookup yields CDR1 GEAIGNYY and CDR2 EKD. CDR3 length: 16 amino acids. The CDR3 DNA reads TGTGCCTGTGACCGTACTGGAGGGACGTACACCGATAAACTCATCTTT. It codes for CACDRTGGTYTDKLIF.

In its sample, this clone ranks as hyperexpanded. This sample includes further DNA sequences coding for the same CDR3. This chain links TRDV1 with TRDJ1; the match to TRDD3 covers 11 bases. Germline V lookup: CDR1 TSWWSYY, CDR2 QGS. The trim removed 0 bases at V and 8 bases at J, leaving 23 bases unmatched. The CDR3 is 21 residues long. This CDR3 is CALGELALLGIALGDTGKLIF. The CDR3 coding sequence is TGTGCTCTTGGGGAACTCGCCCTACTGGGTATTGCGCTGGGGGATACAGGCAAACTCATCTTT.

There are a few counts of this clone. A far bigger clonotype differs at one base, so this is likely a read error. The same CDR3 also results from other DNA sequences found in this sample. The gene calls are TRDV3 and TRDJ1; 7 bases fit TRDD3. J was trimmed by 0 bases and V by 0 bases; bases with no gene match: 4. The CDR3 spans 14 residues. CDR1 is TVYSNPD and CDR2 is GDNSRS in the germline V gene (reference sequence). The CDR3 reads CAFSGDNHTDKLIF. The CDR3 bases are TGTGCCTTTAGCGGGGATAACCACACCGATAAACTCATCTTT.